This T cell receptor beta chain was recorded in a study of T-cell reconstitution after alpha-beta-depleted transplantation in children. A word on this clonotype: Sequence at one end of the junction differs from germline and may be a read error.

As it was prepared, the TCRbeta library received unique molecular identifiers. From the PCR reads, TCRdb called clonotypes with MiXCR, one entry per CDR3 protein. The table has a few hundred thousand distinct CDR3 sequences, about a tenth seen once; the top ten hold roughly 6%. The source was PBMCs from the stem cell graft donor, collected from the stem cell graft. The sequence was obtained from a human donor who donated a stem cell graft to a child with acute myeloid leukemia.

The DNA for the CDR3 is TGCAGCTCCAGGAGGGGAAACATGCAGTACTTC. It encodes CSSRRGNMQYF. V and J are TRBV29-1 and TRBJ2-4, with D possibly being TRBD2 (6 bases). Germline-derived CDR1 and CDR2 are SQVTM and ANQGSEA. The CDR3 spans 11 residues.